This TCR beta chain was found in a study of PD-1 blockade in classical Hodgkin lymphoma. Study-level results: The CD4+ diversity rise by C4D1 was clearest in complete responders. Possibly reflecting disease activity or prior therapy, repertoire differences have causes that remain undefined. At baseline, newly diagnosed patients reportedly showed less TCR diversity than healthy donors.

Worth noting for this clone: Its specificity is unknown.

Relapse was seen in all patients after autologous stem cell transplantation, and brentuximab vedotin exposure was variable. Assay: immunoSEQ multiplex PCR; the TCRdb copy retains only in-frame clones and omits some. The data contain around 28,000 clones, 75% to 90% of them singletons. V was cut by 3 bases and J by 2 bases, with 14 bases left in between. This CDR3 is 15 amino acids long. Germline V CDR1 and CDR2: SEHNR, FQNEAQ (reference sequence). The clonotype comes from a human donor with classical Hodgkin lymphoma. The chain combines TRBV7-9 with TRBJ2-7; D is perhaps TRBD2 (6 bases). The sample here was peripheral blood mononuclear cells (PBMCs), taken before the second cycle of nivolumab. The CDR3 protein is CASSFPGTDTYEQYF. In DNA form, the CDR3 reads TGTGCCAGCAGCTTTCCCGGGACTGATACCTACGAGCAGTACTTC.